Included here is one TCR beta chain sequence, with context. Its target is not known. The sample carries other DNA sequences with the same CDR3. These data are taken from a study of OX40 agonist ivuxolimab in advanced cancers. For the study at large: The patients' treatment was ivuxolimab, an agonistic anti-OX40 (CD134) antibody. Three individuals attained partial responses, comprising one hepatocellular carcinoma case and two cutaneous melanoma cases. Findings and caveats of the study: Among patients with partial responses at 0.1-3.0 mg/kg, clonal expansion was among the lowest.

The protocol was immunoSEQ multiplex PCR, while the TCRdb copy is restricted to in-frame clones and leaves out a portion. The sample lists some 57,000 clones, about 89% seen once, with 0.9% to 1.2% in the top ten. CDR3 length equals 14 residues. Trimming removed 4 bases from V and 6 bases from J, with 13 bases in between. CDR1 is MDHEN and CDR2 is SYDVKM in the germline V gene. The receptor was derived from an adult with an advanced solid tumor such as melanoma, head and neck, liver or kidney cancer. The sample here was CD4+ or CD8+ T cells sorted from blood, taken in a trial of the OX40 agonist ivuxolimab. The rearrangement joins TRBV28 to TRBJ2-1; D might be TRBD1 (6 bases). This CDR3 reads CASSSPGRGNEQFF. Here the CDR3 DNA reads TGTGCCAGCAGTTCCCCCGGCAGGGGCAATGAGCAGTTCTTC.